This T cell receptor beta chain emerged from a study of molecular identifiers for immune sequencing clone quantification. Findings and limits, study-wide: Clones that had above 20 RNA copies took up over 98% of effector molecules but under 1% in naive cells.

The V gene's germline CDR1 is LGHNA and CDR2 YSLEER. Between the trimmed V and J ends, which lost 4 bases and 3 bases, there was a span of 16 bases. The length of the CDR3 is 15 residues. About this clonotype: Its antigen is as yet unknown.

From the PCR reads, TCRdb called clonotypes with MiXCR, one entry per CDR3 protein. The table shows approximately 500,000 distinct CDR3 sequences, with about 21% occurring only once. The clonotype was recovered from a human donor in good health. Some libraries in this study had Jurkat cell RNA spiked in. The J gene is TRBJ2-7, the V gene TRBV4-3; unclear D gene. The sample taken for sequencing was naive CD8+ T cells from blood, with Jurkat cell RNA spiked in. Subset given: FACS-sorted CD8+CD4-CCR7+CD45RA+ naive T cells. CDR3 bases: TGCGCCAGCAGCCGAGATTATGGGGTCCTCTACGAGCAGTACTTC. Translated, it gives CASSRDYGVLYEQYF.